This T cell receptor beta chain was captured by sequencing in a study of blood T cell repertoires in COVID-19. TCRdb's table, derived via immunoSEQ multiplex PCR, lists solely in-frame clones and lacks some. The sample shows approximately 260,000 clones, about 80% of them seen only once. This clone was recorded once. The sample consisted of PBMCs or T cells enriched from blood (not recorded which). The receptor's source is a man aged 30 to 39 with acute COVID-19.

CDR3 loop: CASSQDPSSNSYEQYV. The CDR3 DNA sequence: TGCGCCAGCAGCCAAGACCCTAGCAGCAACTCCTACGAGCAGTACGTC. The chain has TRBV4-1 and TRBJ2-7; the D gene is possibly TRBD2 (5 bases). Germline CDR1 MGHRA, CDR2 YSYEKL. V was cut by 0 bases and J by 0 bases, with 12 bases left in between. This CDR3 region has 16 residues.